The 7 T cell receptor beta chains given below trace back to one sample, sequenced in a study of blood T cell repertoires in COVID-19. Assay: immunoSEQ multiplex PCR; the TCRdb copy retains only in-frame clones and omits some. The table shows 150,000 to 180,000 clones, with roughly nine tenths occurring only once. Sequenced: peripheral blood. These receptors were taken from a middle-aged man with acute or convalescent COVID-19.

V usage is TRBV27 and J usage is TRBJ2-1; TRBD2 agrees at 11 bases. The CDR3 runs 15 residues. Trimming at V came to 2 bases and at J to 7 bases, leaving 4 bases not matched to a gene. Germline-derived CDR1 and CDR2 are MNHEY and SMNVEV (reference sequence). CDR3 loop: CASSLMGLAANEQFF. The CDR3 bases are TGTGCCAGCAGTTTAATGGGACTAGCGGCTAATGAGCAGTTCTTC.

The chain combines TRBV18 with TRBJ1-4; unclear D gene. The germline CDR1 and CDR2 sequences are KGHSH and LQKENI. This CDR3 has 16 amino acids. V lost 1 base, J lost 0 bases, and 9 bases lay in between. CDR3 sequence (DNA): TGTGCCAGCTCACCACGAGGGCCTTCAACTAATGAAAAACTGTTTTTT. This codes for CASSPRGPSTNEKLFF.

There are a few counts of this clone. The chain's CDR3 is CASSDRVNTEAFF. In DNA form, the CDR3 reads TGTGCCAGCAGTGACAGGGTGAACACTGAAGCTTTCTTT. The rearrangement uses TRBV2 and TRBJ1-1; maybe TRBD1 (5 bases). Trimming shortened V by 3 bases and J by 0 bases, and 5 bases separated the two germline ends. The CDR3 totals 13 residues. CDR1 is SNHLY and CDR2 is FYNNEI in the germline V gene.

The chain has TRBV11-2 and TRBJ1-3; no reliable D call. Trimming stripped 1 base from V and 1 base from J, with 11 bases between. The CDR3 runs 16 residues. Germline CDR1 reads SGHAT; CDR2 reads FQNNGV. In DNA, the CDR3 is TGTGCCAGCAGCTTAGCCCCCCCCAGTTCTGGAAACACCATATATTTT. Protein: CASSLAPPSSGNTIYF. Full variable domain (missing parts from reference TRBV11-2 and TRBJ1-3): EAGVAQSPRYKIIEKRQSVAFWCNPISGHATLYWYQQILGQGPKLLIQFQNNGVVDDSQLPKDRFSAERLKGVDSTLKIQPAKLEDSAVYLCASSLAPPSSGNTIYFGEGSWLTVV.

This clone was detected once. The V and J genes are TRBV30 and TRBJ2-3; TRBD2 aligns across 7 bases. Germline CDR1 is GTSNPN and CDR2 is SVGIG (reference sequence). This CDR3 comprises 14 residues. Trimming cost V 2 bases and J 2 bases; bases outside gene matches: 4. The CDR3 reads CAWSPTSATDTQYF. For the CDR3, the DNA is TGTGCCTGGAGTCCTACTAGCGCCACAGATACGCAGTATTTT.

The chain links TRBV29-1 to TRBJ2-7; 8 bases match TRBD2. Germline CDR1 and CDR2: SQVTM and ANQGSEA. This CDR3 is built from 17 residues. The V segment lost 6 bases and the J segment 6 bases; nucleotides outside the gene matches: 22. In nucleotides, the CDR3 is TGCAGCGTCCTGCCTGAACGGGAGGGGTCGAGTTTGTCCGAGCAGTACTTC. Translated: CSVLPEREGSSLSEQYF.

This clone has only a few counts. This sequence joins TRBV5-4 and TRBJ1-2, with D possibly being TRBD1 (6 bases). V was cut by 10 bases and J by 3 bases, with 19 bases left in between. The CDR3 consists of 14 residues. Germline V gives CDR1 SGHNT, CDR2 YYREEE (reference sequence). CDR3 in DNA: TGTGCCTGCTTCCCTTTTTCAGGGGACTATGGCTACACCTTC. This sequence encodes CACFPFSGDYGYTF.